Listed here are 26 T cell receptor beta chains from one sample, sequenced in a study of T cell repertoires in cytomegalovirus infection. TCRdb ran MiXCR on the reads and lists one entry per CDR3 protein. The sample records 200,000 to 300,000 distinct CDR3 sequences, around 12% being singletons. Sequencing was done on a sample of PBMCs. All receptors derive from a human donor in good health (CMV status not recorded). Some clones in this sample may be carry-over from other donors' samples.

This clonotype was detected many times. The V and J genes are TRBV7-9 and TRBJ1-4; perhaps TRBD1 as D (5 bases). V lost 1 base and J lost 13, with 13 bases in between. The CDR3 has 13 residues. Germline CDR1 reads SEHNR; CDR2 reads FQNEAQ (reference sequence). The CDR3 protein is CASSLDVSGGLFF. CDR3 DNA sequence: TGTGCCAGCAGCTTAGATGTTTCCGGGGGACTGTTTTTT.

Here the CDR3 DNA reads TGTGCCAGCAGTTCTGGGACAGGGACTGATGGCTACACCTTC. It codes for CASSSGTGTDGYTF. V and J are TRBV2 and TRBJ1-2; 9 nucleotides match TRBD1. Germline V gives CDR1 SNHLY, CDR2 FYNNEI. V lost 5 bases to trimming and J lost 6 bases; unmatched junction nucleotides: 7. The CDR3 is 14 residues long.

This clonotype was detected many times. The chain carries TRBV6-2 or TRBV6-3 and TRBJ1-1; weak D call: TRBD1 (5 bases). The CDR3 contains 14 residues. Germline V gene sequence: CDR1 MNHEY, CDR2 SVGEGT. V was clipped by 7 bases and J by 3 bases, with 15 bases between them. In nucleotides, the CDR3 is TGTGCCAGCACTAAGGGACCCCGGGACACTGAAGCTTTCTTT. Protein product: CASTKGPRDTEAFF.

This clonotype was detected many times. The V gene is TRBV7-2, the J gene TRBJ2-2; 12 bases line up with TRBD2. Trimming took 4 bases from V and 5 from J; bases not matched to a gene: 11. This CDR3 is built from 18 residues. CDR1 SGHTA and CDR2 FQGNSA come from the germline V gene. The DNA of the CDR3 is TGTGCCAGCAGCTATAGCAAGCTAGCGGGAGGGTTAACCGGGGAGCTGTTTTTT. Translating it yields CASSYSKLAGGLTGELFF.

The CDR3 bases are TGCAGTGCTAGGCCCCTCGGGAGGGCTGATGAGCAGTTCTTC. This gives the protein CSARPLGRADEQFF. The chain links TRBV20-1 to TRBJ2-1; 8 positions match TRBD2. The CDR3 contains 14 residues. V was clipped by 3 bases and J by 8 bases; unmatched bases: 9. Germline CDR1 is DFQATT and CDR2 is SNEGSKA (reference sequence).

The rearrangement uses TRBV3-1 and TRBJ1-5, with TRBD1 identical over 8 bases. The CDR3 is 14 amino acids. V dropped 4 bases and J dropped 6; count of bases not matched to a gene: 5. Germline CDR1 is LGHDT and CDR2 is YNNKEL (reference sequence). The CDR3 reads CASSPRTGPQPQHF. Written as DNA, the CDR3 is TGTGCCAGCAGCCCAAGGACAGGGCCTCAGCCCCAGCATTTT.

The chain recombines TRBV7-2 with TRBJ1-2; tentatively, D is TRBD1 (6 bases). CDR1 and CDR2 (germline): SGHTA, FQGNSA. V gave up 3 bases and J gave up 6 bases, with 11 bases separating them. The CDR3 covers 13 residues. DNA for the CDR3: TGTGCCAGCAGCTTCGGACAGAGCGATGGCTACACCTTC. The encoded protein is CASSFGQSDGYTF.

This clonotype appeared many times. The rearrangement uses TRBV7-2 and TRBJ1-2; TRBD1 matches at 10 bases. V lost 5 bases and J lost 6; bases outside the gene matches: 9. The CDR3 has 15 residues. CDR1 and CDR2 from the germline V gene are SGHTA and FQGNSA. CDR3 protein: CASSALGTGDDGYTF. Written as DNA, the CDR3 is TGTGCCAGCAGCGCCTTAGGGACAGGGGACGATGGCTACACCTTC.

V gene TRBV20-1 combines with J gene TRBJ1-5; D is unresolved. The CDR3 covers 13 residues. Germline CDR1 is DFQATT and CDR2 is SNEGSKA (reference sequence). Trimming removed 7 bases at V and 1 base at J, with 11 bases between. Written as DNA, the CDR3 is TGCAGTGTCGGCGTAGGGAGCAATCAGCCCCAGCATTTT. Protein product: CSVGVGSNQPQHF.

A few counts support this clonotype. J is TRBJ2-5 and V is TRBV6-1, with 11 bases aligning to TRBD2. V shed 1 base, J shed 3 bases, and the junction held 4 bases outside the gene matches. Per the germline V gene, CDR1 is MNHNS and CDR2 is SASEGT. The CDR3 loop spans 16 amino acids. CDR3 amino acids: CASSEVASGGKETQYF. CDR3 coding DNA: TGTGCCAGCAGTGAAGTGGCTAGCGGGGGGAAAGAGACCCAGTACTTC.

This chain's CDR3 is CASSLSPGQGGGYTF. The CDR3 DNA is TGTGCCAGCAGCCTCTCTCCGGGACAGGGAGGTGGCTACACCTTC. The V call is TRBV3-1, the J call TRBJ1-2; 9 nucleotides align to TRBD1. With V trimmed by 4 bases and J by 7 bases, 10 bases remained unmatched. In germline, CDR1 is LGHDT, CDR2 YNNKEL (reference sequence). This CDR3 region has 15 residues.

This clonotype has only a few counts. This chain links TRBV24-1 with TRBJ1-1, with 8 bases lining up with TRBD1. In germline, CDR1 is KGHDR, CDR2 SFDVKD. V was pared by 5 bases and J by 7 bases, with 14 bases of the junction left unmatched. This CDR3 contains 16 residues. The chain's CDR3 is CATSAASTGGKIEAFF. The CDR3 DNA is TGTGCCACCAGTGCTGCTTCCACAGGGGGAAAGATTGAAGCTTTCTTT.

This clonotype was picked up many times. The rearrangement joins TRBV10-3 to TRBJ1-6; a possible D gene is TRBD1 (6 bases). The CDR3 has 13 amino acids. V lost 10 bases, J lost 4 bases, and 11 bases lay in between. Germline lookup yields CDR1 ENHRY and CDR2 SYGVKD. The CDR3 region has the DNA TGTGCCACCTCAGGGGATTATAATTCACCCCTCCACTTT. This encodes CATSGDYNSPLHF.

This clonotype was seen at least ten times. The chain employs TRBV19 and TRBJ2-5; D ambiguous. With 6 bases removed from V and 3 bases from J, the gap between germline ends came to 17 bases. CDR1 and CDR2 from the germline V gene are LNHDA and SQIVND (reference sequence). The CDR3 is 15 residues long. CDR3 sequence (DNA): TGTGCCAGTAGCCGGGCGGCAGACCGAAAAGAGACCCAGTACTTC. Its translation is CASSRAADRKETQYF.

This clonotype was observed at least ten times. The V call is TRBV6-1, the J call TRBJ2-6; D is undetermined. Germline CDR1 reads MNHNS; CDR2 reads SASEGT. The CDR3 length is 15 residues. Deletions cut 5 bases from V and 0 bases from J, with 8 bases between. The DNA of the CDR3 is TGTGCCAGCAGTACAGTCAGCTCTGGGGCCAACGTCCTGACTTTC. This codes for CASSTVSSGANVLTF.

This clonotype has ten or more counts. The rearrangement joins TRBV12-3 or TRBV12-4 to TRBJ2-3; 10 nucleotides match TRBD2. The CDR3 loop spans 19 amino acids. J gave up 4 bases and V 5 bases, and 18 bases lay outside the gene matches. DNA of the CDR3: TGTGCCAGCAGTACTCAACCCTTTGGGCTAGCGGGAGTGTCAGATACGCAGTATTTT. It codes for CASSTQPFGLAGVSDTQYF.

The chain carries TRBV9 and TRBJ2-7; D may be TRBD1 (7 bases). This CDR3 has 15 amino acids. Germline-derived CDR1 and CDR2 are SGDLS and YYNGEE. V lost 2 bases and J lost 0, with 12 bases in between. The DNA for the CDR3 is TGTGCCAGCAGCGTCGGAGGGGGCGACTCCTACGAGCAGTACTTC. This gives the protein CASSVGGGDSYEQYF.

The rearrangement joins TRBV28 to TRBJ2-7; possibly TRBD2 for D (6 bases). The CDR3 has 14 residues. V lost 5 bases and J 3 bases, leaving 14 bases between the germline ends. Germline V CDR1 and CDR2: MDHEN, SYDVKM. For the CDR3, the DNA is TGTGCCAGCAGTACACCGGGACTGTTCTACGAGCAGTACTTC. Residues: CASSTPGLFYEQYF.

This clonotype has a count of ten or more. The rearrangement links TRBV19 to TRBJ2-7; TRBD1 agrees at 7 bases. The CDR3 loop spans 14 amino acids. Trimming took 5 bases from V and 1 from J; bases not matched to a gene: 5. Germline CDR1 LNHDA, CDR2 SQIVND (reference sequence). The CDR3 spells CASSLRGLSYEQYF. For the CDR3, the DNA is TGTGCCAGTAGTCTGAGGGGGCTATCCTACGAGCAGTACTTC.

The rearrangement joins TRBV28 to TRBJ1-5; no reliable D call. This CDR3 region has 13 residues. Germline CDR1 reads MDHEN; CDR2 reads SYDVKM. Trimming removed 7 bases from V and 4 bases from J, with 11 bases in between. The CDR3 DNA sequence: TGTGCCAGCAATGGTCGGAGGAATCAGCCCCAGCATTTT. Its translation: CASNGRRNQPQHF.

The rearrangement links TRBV6-2 or TRBV6-3 to TRBJ2-1; 11 bases agree with TRBD2. The CDR3 runs 16 residues. Per germline, CDR1 MNHEY and CDR2 SVGEGT. Trimming at V came to 2 bases and at J to 7 bases, leaving 7 bases not matched to a gene. The CDR3 DNA is TGTGCCAGCAGTTACCTACTAGCGGGAGAACCAAATGAGCAGTTCTTC. Translated: CASSYLLAGEPNEQFF.

There are many counts of this clonotype. V is TRBV7-2 and J is TRBJ1-2, with no clear D. With 0 bases removed from V and 4 bases from J, the gap between germline ends came to 18 bases. This CDR3 contains 17 residues. CDR1 and CDR2 (germline): SGHTA, FQGNSA. The CDR3 DNA reads TGTGCCAGCAGCTTAGCGCCGTCAGGTGGTACTCCCTATGGCTACACCTTC. As protein: CASSLAPSGGTPYGYTF. Using reference TRBV7-2 and TRBJ1-2 for the parts outside the CDR3, the full variable domain is GAGVSQSPSNKVTEKGKDVELRCDPISGHTALYWYRQSLGQGLEFLIYFQGNSAPDKSGLPSDRFSAERTGGSVSTLTIQRTQQEDSAVYLCASSLAPSGGTPYGYTFGSGTRLTVV.

This clonotype was counted ten times or more. The rearrangement uses TRBV20-1 and TRBJ2-2, with TRBD2 matching over 9 bases. V dropped 4 bases and J dropped 6; count of bases not matched to a gene: 6. The germline gives CDR1 DFQATT, CDR2 SNEGSKA (reference sequence). The CDR3 runs 14 residues. The CDR3 spells CSATKTSGSGELFF. The CDR3 DNA reads as TGCAGTGCTACTAAAACTAGCGGGTCCGGGGAGCTGTTTTTT.

The rearrangement links TRBV29-1 to TRBJ2-1; D perhaps matches TRBD1 (6 bases). The V and J ends lost 4 bases and 6 bases respectively, with 13 bases between them. The length of the CDR3 is 13 residues. Germline V lookup: CDR1 SQVTM, CDR2 ANQGSEA. CDR3 sequence reads: CSVAPTGINEQFF. In DNA form, the CDR3 reads TGCAGCGTTGCTCCTACAGGGATCAATGAGCAGTTCTTC.

This chain links TRBV7-3 with TRBJ2-7; 10 bases are a match to TRBD1. CDR3 length: 14 residues. Losses at the gene ends were 3 bases for V and 5 bases for J; bases not matched to a gene: 4. The germline gives CDR1 SGHTA, CDR2 FQGTGA. The CDR3 sequence: CASSLGQGNNEQYF. CDR3 sequence (DNA): TGTGCCAGCAGCTTGGGACAGGGGAATAACGAGCAGTACTTC.

V is TRBV29-1 and J is TRBJ2-1; TRBD2 aligns across 10 bases. Germline V lookup: CDR1 SQVTM, CDR2 ANQGSEA. The V gene end was trimmed by 2 bases and the J gene end by 7 bases; junction bases not matched to a gene: 8. The CDR3 length is 15 residues. CDR3 DNA sequence: TGCAGCGTTGAATCATCTAGCGGGAGAATAAATGAGCAGTTCTTC. It translates to CSVESSSGRINEQFF.